This section outlines one TCR beta chain sequence together with its context. Its cognate antigen is unknown. The germline V and J ends were trimmed by 2 bases and 8 bases, with 10 bases remaining between them. This CDR3 is built from 14 residues. Per germline, CDR1 MNHNS and CDR2 SASEGT. This sample stems from a study of OX40 agonist ivuxolimab in advanced cancers. For the study at large: Hepatocellular carcinoma, melanoma, renal cell or head and neck cancer occurred in dose-escalation patients.

Findings and limits, study-wide: Some nonresponders likewise displayed low normalized T-cell clonal expansion. Among T cells, CD8+ cells averaged more expanded clones than CD4+ cells.

Libraries were prepared by immunoSEQ multiplex PCR; TCRdb keeps only in-frame clonotypes and omits some of them. The table has more than 50,000 clones, over 80% seen once; the top ten hold around 1.7%. The specimen comprised CD4+ or CD8+ T cells sorted from blood, sampled in a trial of the OX40 agonist ivuxolimab. The gene calls are TRBV6-1 and TRBJ1-6; TRBD1 might be the D (6 bases). The TCR comes from an adult with an advanced solid tumor such as melanoma, head and neck, liver or kidney cancer. CDR3: CASSEHRVDSPLHF. The CDR3 DNA follows: TGTGCCAGCAGTGAACACAGGGTAGATTCACCCCTCCACTTT.